This T cell receptor (beta chain) was sequenced for a study of T cell changes during pregnancy in multiple sclerosis. The V gene end was trimmed by 1 base and the J gene end by 2 bases; junction bases not matched to a gene: 5. The CDR3 covers 15 residues. CDR1 is SGHTA, CDR2 FQGNSA, per germline. Libraries were prepared by immunoSEQ multiplex PCR; TCRdb keeps only in-frame clonotypes and omits some of them. Altogether about 54,000 clones are present, about 91% being singletons, with the ten largest covering approximately 1.2%. This TCR was recovered from a female donor in good health, enrolled as a control in a pregnancy study. This rearrangement joins TRBV7-2 to TRBJ2-7; TRBD2 matches at 7 bases. This material consisted of peripheral blood, taken after pregnancy. CDR3 protein: CASSLEEGGPYEQYF. The DNA of the CDR3 is TGTGCCAGCAGCTTAGAGGAGGGAGGGCCCTACGAGCAGTACTTC.